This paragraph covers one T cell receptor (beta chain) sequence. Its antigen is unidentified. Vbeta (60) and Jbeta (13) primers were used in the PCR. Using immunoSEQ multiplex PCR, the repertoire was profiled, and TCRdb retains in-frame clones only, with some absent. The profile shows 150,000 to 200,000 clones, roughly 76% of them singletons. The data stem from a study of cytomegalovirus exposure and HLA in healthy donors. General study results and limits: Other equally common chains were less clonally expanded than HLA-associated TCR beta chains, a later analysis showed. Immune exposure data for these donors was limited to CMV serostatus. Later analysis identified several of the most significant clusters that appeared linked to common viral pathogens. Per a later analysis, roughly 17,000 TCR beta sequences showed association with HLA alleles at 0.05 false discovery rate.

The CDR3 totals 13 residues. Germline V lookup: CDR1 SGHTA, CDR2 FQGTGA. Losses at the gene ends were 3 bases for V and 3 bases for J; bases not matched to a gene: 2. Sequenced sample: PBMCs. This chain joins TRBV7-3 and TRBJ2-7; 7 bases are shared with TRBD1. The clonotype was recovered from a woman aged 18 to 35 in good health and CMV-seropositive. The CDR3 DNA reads TGTGCCAGCAGCTTTGACAGGGACTACGAGCAGTACTTC. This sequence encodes CASSFDRDYEQYF.